What follows are 23 T cell receptor beta chains derived from one specimen sequenced in a study of control samples from healthy donors and cancer patients. Sequenced by immunoSEQ multiplex PCR; TCRdb stores in-frame clones only, minus some. The profile covers some 150,000 clones, with around 90% appearing a single time and roughly 5% taken by the ten largest. The sequenced sample consisted of blood. Receptors were obtained from a young man in good health.

This chain links TRBV7-2 with TRBJ2-1; D might be TRBD2 (6 bases). Trimming stripped 2 bases from V and 8 bases from J, with 16 bases between. Per germline, CDR1 SGHTA and CDR2 FQGNSA. This CDR3 contains 15 residues. Here the CDR3 reads CASSLIRSSVYEQFF. CDR3 in DNA: TGTGCCAGCAGCTTAATCCGATCTAGCGTTTATGAGCAGTTCTTC.

V is TRBV19 and J is TRBJ2-3; the D call may be TRBD1 or TRBD2 (5 bases each). Trimming left V 6 bases short and J 0 bases short, with 7 bases between. Germline-derived CDR1 and CDR2 are LNHDA and SQIVND (reference sequence). The CDR3 length is 13 residues. The CDR3 is CASRRDSTDTQYF. The CDR3, as DNA: TGTGCCAGTAGGAGGGACAGCACAGATACGCAGTATTTT.

The rearrangement links TRBV18 to TRBJ1-2; 8 bases are shared with TRBD1. The trim removed 3 bases at V and 6 bases at J, leaving 12 bases unmatched. This CDR3 contains 16 residues. Looked up from germline, CDR1 is KGHSH and CDR2 is LQKENI. CDR3 protein: CASSPSQGTGSDGYTF. CDR3 sequence (DNA): TGTGCCAGCTCACCCTCGCAAGGGACAGGTTCTGATGGCTACACCTTC.

The CDR3 nucleotides read TGCAGCGCAAGCCCTTGGGGAGGGAATGAGCAGTTCTTC. Its translation is CSASPWGGNEQFF. The chain employs TRBV29-1 and TRBJ2-1, with 7 bases identical to TRBD2. The V gene end was trimmed by 7 bases and the J gene end by 7 bases; junction bases not matched to a gene: 10. The CDR3 sequence is 13 residues long. CDR1 is SQVTM, CDR2 ANQGSEA, per germline.

The chain couples TRBV19 to TRBJ1-5, with 9 bases aligning to TRBD1. CDR3 size: 14 residues. J lost 5 bases, V lost 5 bases, and 4 bases had no gene match. Germline V gene data show CDR1 as LNHDA and CDR2 as SQIVND (reference sequence). CDR3 sequence reads: CASSPWTGDQPQHF. CDR3 bases: TGTGCCAGTAGTCCCTGGACAGGGGATCAGCCCCAGCATTTT. Filled out from reference TRBV19 and TRBJ1-5, the complete variable domain reads DGGITQSPKYLFRKEGQNVTLSCEQNLNHDAMYWYRQDPGQGLRLIYYSQIVNDFQKGDIAEGYSVSREKKESFPLTVTSAQKNPTAFYLCASSPWTGDQPQHFGDGTRLSIL.

This sequence joins TRBV5-1 and TRBJ2-5, with 8 bases lining up with TRBD1. Losses at the gene ends were 5 bases for V and 0 bases for J; bases not matched to a gene: 6. The CDR3 totals 15 residues. Germline CDR1 is SGHRS and CDR2 is YFSETQ. The CDR3 spells CASRSGQGHQETQYF. In nucleotides, the CDR3 is TGCGCCAGCAGATCCGGACAGGGACACCAAGAGACCCAGTACTTC.

The chain recombines TRBV7-2 with TRBJ1-2; D unresolved. CDR3 length: 15 amino acids. The V gene's germline CDR1 is SGHTA and CDR2 FQGNSA. V lost 5 bases to trimming and J lost 0 bases, with 13 bases between them. The CDR3 nucleotides are TGTGCCAGCAGCAATGGGGTTCAAGCTAACTATGGCTACACCTTC. It yields the protein CASSNGVQANYGYTF.

In its sample, this clone was seen once. This chain links TRBV19 with TRBJ2-5, with D unresolved. The ends were cut back, 6 bases at V and 5 bases at J, with 13 bases in the middle. The CDR3 totals 13 residues. Germline V CDR1 and CDR2: LNHDA, SQIVND (reference sequence). The chain's CDR3 is CASSKAHRETQYF. CDR3 bases: TGTGCCAGTAGCAAGGCCCATAGGGAGACCCAGTACTTC.

The chain carries TRBV7-3 and TRBJ1-1, with 7 bases fitting TRBD1. The CDR3 totals 15 residues. The germline CDR1 and CDR2 sequences are SGHTA and FQGTGA. V was pared by 3 bases and J by 6 bases, with 10 bases of the junction left unmatched. In DNA form, the CDR3 reads TGTGCCAGCAGCTTGATAGGGGGCAGTGCTTCTGAAGCTTTCTTT. As protein: CASSLIGGSASEAFF.

CDR3 sequence reads: CASSDSTDTDTQYF. In DNA, the CDR3 is TGTGCCAGCAGTGACTCAACAGACACAGATACGCAGTATTTT. The rearrangement uses TRBV6-4 and TRBJ2-3; the D is unclear. CDR3 length equals 14 residues. Trimming cost V 0 bases and J 2 bases, with 6 bases left between them. The germline CDR1 and CDR2 sequences are MRHNA and SNTAGT.

The CDR3 DNA is TGTGCCAGCAGCTTAAGTGACTCTGGGGCCAACGTCCTGACTTTC. Its protein is CASSLSDSGANVLTF. The V call is TRBV7-8, the J call TRBJ2-6; D remains unclear. The CDR3 totals 15 residues. Germline loops: CDR1 SGHVS, CDR2 FQNEAQ. Trimming shortened V by 2 bases and J by 0 bases, and 5 bases separated the two germline ends.

The J gene is TRBJ2-7, the V gene TRBV12-3 or TRBV12-4, with D perhaps matching TRBD1 or TRBD2 (6 bases each). CDR3 length equals 13 residues. The V and J ends lost 5 bases and 2 bases respectively, with 10 bases between them. DNA for the CDR3: TGTGCCAGCAGTATAGGGGGGACCTACGAGCAGTACTTC. Protein sequence: CASSIGGTYEQYF.

J is TRBJ1-2 and V is TRBV14; TRBD1 matches 7 bases. CDR3 length equals 15 residues. CDR1 and CDR2 (germline): SGHDN, FVKESK. V dropped 1 base and J dropped 2; count of bases not matched to a gene: 4. The CDR3 here is CASSQVGQHNYGYTF. The CDR3 DNA is TGTGCCAGCAGCCAAGTGGGACAGCACAACTATGGCTACACCTTC.

The rearrangement joins TRBV11-3 to TRBJ1-2; weak D call: TRBD1 (5 bases). V gave up 8 bases and J gave up 8 bases, with 21 bases separating them. The CDR3 runs 14 residues. The germline V gene encodes CDR1 SGHNT and CDR2 YENEEA. CDR3 sequence (DNA): TGTGCCAGCGCCCCTCGGACAAGTGAGGGAGGCTACACCTTC. Residues: CASAPRTSEGGYTF.

The CDR3: CASSARVDYEQYF. The CDR3 DNA reads TGTGCCAGCAGCGCCAGGGTGGACTACGAGCAGTACTTC. This sequence joins TRBV21-1 and TRBJ2-7; TRBD1 is the table's D call, not checked against the DNA. TRBV21-1 corresponds to a pseudogene. The CDR3 has 13 residues.

The rearrangement uses TRBV5-4 and TRBJ2-2, with 8 bases identical to TRBD1. The CDR3 runs 16 residues. V dropped 1 base and J dropped 4; count of bases not matched to a gene: 6. In germline, CDR1 is SGHNT, CDR2 YYREEE (reference sequence). CDR3 region: CASSLLTGDGTGELFF. CDR3 bases: TGTGCCAGCAGCTTGCTGACAGGGGATGGCACCGGGGAGCTGTTTTTT.

The chain links TRBV10-3 to TRBJ1-3; 7 bases line up with TRBD1. Germline-derived CDR1 and CDR2 are ENHRY and SYGVKD. Unmatched junction bases numbered 5, after V lost 11 bases and J lost 7 bases. This CDR3 has 11 amino acids. The CDR3 protein is CAGGTDNTIYF. As DNA, the CDR3 is TGTGCCGGCGGGACAGACAACACCATATATTTT.

The genes are TRBV29-1 and TRBJ1-1, with 9 bases fitting TRBD1. Unmatched junction bases numbered 9, after V lost 6 bases and J lost 4 bases. The CDR3 is 14 amino acids. Germline V gene lookup returns CDR1 SQVTM and CDR2 ANQGSEA. CDR3 sequence: CSVQGQGFGTEAFF. In nucleotides, the CDR3 is TGCAGCGTCCAGGGACAGGGCTTTGGCACTGAAGCTTTCTTT. Variable domain in full (rest from reference TRBV29-1 and TRBJ1-1): SAVISQKPSRDICQRGTSLTIQCQVDSQVTMMFWYRQQPGQSLTLIATANQGSEATYESGFVIDKFPISRPNLTFSTLTVSNMSPEDSSIYLCSVQGQGFGTEAFFGQGTRLTVV.

The chain recombines TRBV3-1 (or the pseudogene TRBV3-2) with TRBJ2-3; D possibly corresponds to TRBD2 (6 bases). Germline CDR1 LGHDT, CDR2 YNNKEL (reference sequence). CDR3 size: 14 residues. The V gene lost 4 bases and the J gene lost 0 bases, with 8 bases spanning the gap. The CDR3 sequence: CASSRSGSTDTQYF. The CDR3 nucleotides read TGTGCCAGCAGCCGGAGCGGGAGCACAGATACGCAGTATTTT.

This clone occurred once. The rearrangement joins TRBV7-6 to TRBJ2-1; D is possibly TRBD1 (5 bases). Looked up from germline, CDR1 is SGHVS and CDR2 is FNYEAQ. Between the trimmed V and J ends, which lost 1 base and 15 bases, there was a span of 16 bases. The CDR3 contains 13 residues. The CDR3 DNA reads as TGTGCCAGCAGCTTAGACCAGCGTGGGGCAACGTTCTTC. Translated, it gives CASSLDQRGATFF.

The chain employs TRBV7-9 and TRBJ1-5, with D uncertain. V was shortened by 8 bases and J by 11 bases, with 16 bases between the two germline ends. Germline V gene sequence: CDR1 SEHNR, CDR2 FQNEAQ (reference sequence). CDR3 length: 12 residues. CDR3: CASGKDFGAQHF. The CDR3, as DNA: TGTGCCAGCGGTAAAGACTTCGGAGCCCAGCATTTT.

The V gene is TRBV4-3, the J gene TRBJ2-7; D remains unclear. The V and J ends lost 0 bases and 6 bases respectively, with 9 bases between them. The CDR3 runs to 13 residues. In germline, CDR1 is LGHNA, CDR2 YSLEER. CDR3 in DNA: TGCGCCAGCAGCCAAGATAGGCCTTTCGAGCAGTACTTC. Translating it yields CASSQDRPFEQYF.

This clone was counted once. The J gene is TRBJ1-1, the V gene TRBV11-3; 8 bases map to TRBD1. The V gene end was trimmed by 2 bases and the J gene end by 8 bases; junction bases not matched to a gene: 7. Germline V gene lookup returns CDR1 SGHNT and CDR2 YENEEA. The CDR3 has 14 amino acids. The CDR3 sequence: CASSLTGGYSEAFF. The DNA for the CDR3 is TGTGCCAGCAGCTTAACAGGGGGATACTCGGAAGCTTTCTTT.